The present T cell receptor beta chain was sequenced within a study of blood T cell repertoires in COVID-19. Background on the study: Acute-phase and convalescent COVID-19 samples originated in the United States, Italy and Spain. In each case, the material was cDNA or gDNA derived from T cells, B-cell-depleted T cells, or PBMCs.

After removal of 5 bases from V and 8 bases from J, the junction contained 5 bases not matched to a gene. The CDR3 runs 13 residues. Looked up from germline, CDR1 is MGHRA and CDR2 is YSYEKL. How the authors handled the data: Amplification of reference gene primers provided the estimated nucleated cell counts. The repertoire was sequenced with immunoSEQ multiplex PCR; TCRdb's copy has only in-frame clones and lacks some. V and J calls and clone size are copied from that table; D and trimming were computed from the DNA. The sample consists of under 150,000 clones, about 88% of them appearing once. The source material was peripheral blood. The clonotype was recovered from a man aged 55-75 years with COVID-19, enrolled during active disease. V and J are TRBV4-1 and TRBJ1-2, with 10 positions matching TRBD1. This CDR3 reads CASSGTGAGGYTF. The DNA for the CDR3 is TGCGCCAGCAGCGGGACAGGGGCAGGAGGCTACACCTTC.